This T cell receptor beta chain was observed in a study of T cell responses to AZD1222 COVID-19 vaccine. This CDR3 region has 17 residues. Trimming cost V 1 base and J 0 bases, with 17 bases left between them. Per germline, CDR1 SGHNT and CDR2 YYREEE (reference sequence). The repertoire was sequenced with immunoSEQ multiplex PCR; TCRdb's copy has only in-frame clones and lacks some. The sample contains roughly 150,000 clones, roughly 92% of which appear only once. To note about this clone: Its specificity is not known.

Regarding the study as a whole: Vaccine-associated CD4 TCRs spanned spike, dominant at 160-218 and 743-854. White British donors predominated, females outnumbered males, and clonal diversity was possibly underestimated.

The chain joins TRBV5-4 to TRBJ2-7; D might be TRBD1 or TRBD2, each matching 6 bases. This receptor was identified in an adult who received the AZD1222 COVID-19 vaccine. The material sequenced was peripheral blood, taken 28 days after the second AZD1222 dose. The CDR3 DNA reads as TGTGCCAGCAGCTTGTCCCCCCGAGGGGGGTCCTCCTACGAGCAGTACTTC. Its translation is CASSLSPRGGSSYEQYF.